Below are 2 T cell receptor beta chains sequenced from a single sample in a study of PD-1 blockade in classical Hodgkin lymphoma. As for time point: cycle 4 day 1 (C4D1), after around six weeks of nivolumab. Brentuximab vedotin exposure varied, and every patient relapsed after autologous stem cell transplantation. Assay used: immunoSEQ multiplex PCR; TCRdb lists only in-frame clones, some missing. The sample gives about 25,000 clones, approximately 67% of which show up once; 25% to 30% is in the top ten. The sequencing used peripheral blood mononuclear cells (PBMCs), collected before the fourth cycle of nivolumab. The receptors shown here come from a human donor with classical Hodgkin lymphoma.

The V gene is TRBV12-5, the J gene TRBJ2-3; D remains ambiguous. The germline V and J ends were trimmed by 4 bases and 1 base, with 6 bases remaining between them. Germline V CDR1 and CDR2: LGHNT, FRNRAP. CDR3 length: 13 amino acids. CDR3: CASGWWGTDTQYF. CDR3 coding DNA: TGTGCTAGTGGTTGGTGGGGCACAGATACGCAGTATTTT.

This clone was counted only a few times. The rearrangement links TRBV7-8 to TRBJ1-6; 7 nucleotides agree with TRBD1. The trim removed 7 bases at V and 7 bases at J, leaving 19 bases unmatched. Germline CDR1 is SGHVS and CDR2 is FQNEAQ. The CDR3 extends over 18 amino acids. CDR3 sequence: CASTLREGRDRPNSPLHF. The CDR3 DNA sequence: TGTGCCAGCACTTTACGAGAGGGGCGGGACAGACCGAATTCACCCCTCCACTTT.